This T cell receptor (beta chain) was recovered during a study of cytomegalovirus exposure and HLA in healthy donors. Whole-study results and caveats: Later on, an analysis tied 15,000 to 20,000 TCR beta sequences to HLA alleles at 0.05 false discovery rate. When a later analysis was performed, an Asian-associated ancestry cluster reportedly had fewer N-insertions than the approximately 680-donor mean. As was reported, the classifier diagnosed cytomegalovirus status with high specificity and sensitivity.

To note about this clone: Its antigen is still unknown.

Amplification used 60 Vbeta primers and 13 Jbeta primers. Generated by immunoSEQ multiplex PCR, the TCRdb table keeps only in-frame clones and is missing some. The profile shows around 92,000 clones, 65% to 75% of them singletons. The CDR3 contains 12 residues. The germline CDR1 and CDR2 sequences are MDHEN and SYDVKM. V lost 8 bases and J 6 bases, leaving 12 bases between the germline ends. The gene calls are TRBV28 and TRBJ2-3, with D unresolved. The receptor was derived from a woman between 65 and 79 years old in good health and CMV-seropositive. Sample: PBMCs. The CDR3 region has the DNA TGTGCCAGCGGGCAAATTGTGGATACGCAGTATTTT. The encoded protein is CASGQIVDTQYF.